The 12 T cell receptor beta chains below all came from one sample that was sequenced in a study of vaccination effects on CD4 cells after COVID-19. Libraries were prepared by immunoSEQ multiplex PCR; TCRdb keeps only in-frame clonotypes and omits some of them. Of around 66,000 clones listed, about 67% were seen once; the top ten hold about 2.2%. Researchers isolated CD4+ T cells once approximately eleven days of culture had elapsed. Subjects were given two BNT162b2 or mRNA-1273 vaccine doses. These TCRs' antigens remain unknown. The sequencing here drew on CD4+ T cells from PBMCs cultured without peptide, taken after COVID-19 vaccination. The receptors derive from a human donor who received a COVID-19 vaccine.

This chain connects TRBV7-9 to TRBJ1-1, with unresolved D. From germline, CDR1 is SEHNR and CDR2 FQNEAQ (reference sequence). V was pared by 3 bases and J by 8 bases, with 19 bases between. The CDR3 consists of 15 residues. CDR3 protein: CASSLSVGRLTEAFF. The CDR3 region has the DNA TGTGCCAGCAGCTTGTCGGTGGGCAGGCTTACCGAAGCTTTCTTT. The whole variable domain, filled in from reference TRBV7-9 and TRBJ1-1, reads DTGVSQNPRHKITKRGQNVTFRCDPISEHNRLYWYRQTLGQGPEFLTYFQNEAQLEKSRLLSDRFSAERPKGSFSTLEIQRTEQGDSAMYLCASSLSVGRLTEAFFGQGTRLTVV.

This chain connects TRBV5-1 to TRBJ1-1; D is undetermined. This CDR3 contains 14 residues. V was shortened by 4 bases and J by 1 base, with 11 bases between the two germline ends. CDR1 SGHRS and CDR2 YFSETQ come from the germline V gene. CDR3 coding DNA: TGCGCCAGCAGCCCGGTATCGGGGAACACTGAAGCTTTCTTT. It codes for CASSPVSGNTEAFF.

The genes are TRBV2 and TRBJ1-6, with a tentative D call TRBD1 (5 bases). The CDR3 consists of 13 residues. CDR1 and CDR2 from the germline V gene are SNHLY and FYNNEI. Deletions cut 4 bases from V and 7 bases from J, with 8 bases between. This CDR3 reads CASSVQVNSPLHF. The CDR3 bases are TGTGCCAGCAGTGTACAGGTGAATTCACCCCTCCACTTT.

The gene calls are TRBV4-1 and TRBJ1-4; D is ambiguous. The CDR3 contains 14 residues. Germline V gives CDR1 MGHRA, CDR2 YSYEKL. Trimming stripped 0 bases from V and 10 bases from J, with 12 bases between. CDR3 sequence: CASSQEGSGGKLFF. The DNA for the CDR3 is TGCGCCAGCAGCCAAGAGGGCTCGGGAGGAAAACTGTTTTTT.

A note on this clone: A read error may account for a junction end that differs from germline. The gene calls are TRBV7-3 and TRBJ1-6; D may be TRBD1 (6 bases). The CDR3 extends over 15 amino acids. CDR1 is SGHTA, CDR2 FQGTGA, per germline. CDR3 protein: CASSLTGPYNSPLHF. The CDR3 region has the DNA TGTGCCAGCAGCCTAACAGGGCCCTATAATTCACCCCTCCACTTT.

The chain joins TRBV13 to TRBJ2-3; maybe TRBD2 (7 bases). This CDR3 contains 15 residues. From germline, CDR1 is PRHDT and CDR2 FYEKMQ (reference sequence). Trimming took 2 bases from V and 1 from J, leaving 10 bases between them. CDR3 coding DNA: TGTGCCAGCAGCTTAAGGCGGGGGCGCACAGATACGCAGTATTTT. Its translation: CASSLRRGRTDTQYF.

This chain links TRBV2 with TRBJ2-5; D assignment may be TRBD1 or TRBD2 (5 bases each). This CDR3 is built from 13 residues. The germline gives CDR1 SNHLY, CDR2 FYNNEI. Trimming stripped 8 bases from V and 3 bases from J, with 13 bases between. The CDR3 nucleotides are TGTGCCAGCTCTCGGGGCAGGGAAGAGACCCAGTACTTC. Amino acids: CASSRGREETQYF.

The rearrangement links TRBV7-9 to TRBJ1-3; D gene uncertain. The CDR3 length is 13 residues. Trimming shortened V by 2 bases and J by 3 bases, and 5 bases separated the two germline ends. The V gene's germline CDR1 is SEHNR and CDR2 FQNEAQ (reference sequence). The CDR3 reads CASSLLVGNTIYF. The CDR3 DNA reads TGTGCCAGCAGCTTATTGGTTGGAAACACCATATATTTT. Based on the CDR3 plus reference TRBV7-9 and TRBJ1-3, the full variable domain is DTGVSQNPRHKITKRGQNVTFRCDPISEHNRLYWYRQTLGQGPEFLTYFQNEAQLEKSRLLSDRFSAERPKGSFSTLEIQRTEQGDSAMYLCASSLLVGNTIYFGEGSWLTVV.

J is TRBJ1-1 and V is TRBV19; 11 bases are a match to TRBD1. Germline-derived CDR1 and CDR2 are LNHDA and SQIVND (reference sequence). The ends lost 5 bases at V and 2 bases at J; junction bases unmatched: 10. This CDR3 spans 17 amino acids. In DNA form, the CDR3 reads TGTGCCAGTAGTTCCCCGGACAGGGGGCTTCGAAACACTGAAGCTTTCTTT. The encoded protein is CASSSPDRGLRNTEAFF. Using reference TRBV19 and TRBJ1-1 for the parts outside the CDR3, the full variable domain is DGGITQSPKYLFRKEGQNVTLSCEQNLNHDAMYWYRQDPGQGLRLIYYSQIVNDFQKGDIAEGYSVSREKKESFPLTVTSAQKNPTAFYLCASSSPDRGLRNTEAFFGQGTRLTVV.

The chain links TRBV18 to TRBJ1-2, with 10 positions matching TRBD1. CDR1 KGHSH and CDR2 LQKENI come from the germline V gene. Unmatched junction bases numbered 3, after V lost 2 bases and J lost 6 bases. This CDR3 comprises 14 residues. In nucleotides, the CDR3 is TGTGCCAGCTCACCAGGGACAGGGGAGGATGGCTACACCTTC. It yields the protein CASSPGTGEDGYTF.

This chain uses TRBV7-8 with TRBJ1-1; TRBD1 matches at 10 bases. There are 13 residues in the CDR3. Germline V gene data show CDR1 as SGHVS and CDR2 as FQNEAQ. Trimming cost V 4 bases and J 7 bases; bases outside gene matches: 3. The CDR3 bases are TGTGCCAGCAGCTGGGGACAGGGGTTTGAAGCTTTCTTT. Amino acid sequence: CASSWGQGFEAFF.

This clone has only a few counts. V and J are TRBV6-5 and TRBJ1-5; 10 nucleotides line up with TRBD1. The CDR3 is 14 residues long. Germline V lookup: CDR1 MNHEY, CDR2 SVGAGI. Germline trimming cut 6 bases from V and 9 bases from J; bases unmatched to any gene: 8. CDR3 sequence: CASSPDRGLSPQHF. CDR3 sequence (DNA): TGTGCCAGCAGCCCCGACAGGGGGCTGTCGCCCCAGCATTTT.